Below, 27 T cell receptor beta chains from the same sample are listed, as sequenced in a study of response to subunit inactivated influenza vaccine. TCRdb independently ran MiXCR on the RT-PCR reads; one entry per CDR3 protein. The data show 450,000 to 600,000 distinct CDR3 sequences, with less than 8% seen just once and over 10% held by the top ten. Sequenced material: PBMCs from blood, taken around 25 months after vaccination. The receptor set was obtained from a man aged 45 to 70 who received an inactivated influenza vaccine.

The V and J genes are TRBV20-1 and TRBJ1-5, with 7 bases aligning to TRBD1. The V gene end was trimmed by 5 bases and the J gene end by 4 bases; junction bases not matched to a gene: 8. CDR1 is DFQATT and CDR2 is SNEGSKA in the germline V gene (reference sequence). The CDR3 runs 14 residues. CDR3 coding DNA: TGCAGTGCTCCTCCCCCAGGGGGAAATCAGCCCCAGCATTTT. Its protein product is CSAPPPGGNQPQHF.

This clonotype was found many times. J is TRBJ2-1 and V is TRBV12-3 or TRBV12-4; possibly TRBD1 for D (5 bases). V was clipped by 4 bases and J by 4 bases, with 8 bases between them. This CDR3 contains 13 residues. This CDR3 is CASSYDSYNEQFF. CDR3 DNA sequence: TGTGCCAGCAGTTACGACAGTTACAATGAGCAGTTCTTC.

This clonotype came up many times. The rearrangement links TRBV4-3 to TRBJ1-4, with a tentative D call TRBD1 (6 bases). Germline values: CDR1 LGHNA, CDR2 YSLEER. This CDR3 is built from 17 residues. V was shortened by 1 base and J by 5 bases, with 17 bases between the two germline ends. CDR3 sequence: CASSQGTYREWNEKLFF. The CDR3 nucleotides read TGCGCCAGCAGCCAAGGAACATACAGGGAGTGGAATGAAAAACTGTTTTTT.

This clonotype has a handful of counts. The rearrangement joins TRBV5-1 to TRBJ2-7; TRBD1 is a possible D gene (5 bases). Trimming removed 2 bases at V and 2 bases at J, with 14 bases between. Germline lookup yields CDR1 SGHRS and CDR2 YFSETQ. The length of the CDR3 is 15 residues. The chain's CDR3 is CASSLGQVQTYEQYF. DNA for the CDR3: TGCGCCAGCAGCTTAGGACAAGTGCAAACCTACGAGCAGTACTTC.

Remarks on this clonotype: Sequence at one end of the junction differs from germline and may be a read error. The V and J genes are TRBV6-1 and TRBJ2-5, with 8 bases aligning to TRBD1. The V gene's germline CDR1 is MNHNS and CDR2 SASEGT. This CDR3 has 13 amino acids. The CDR3 loop is CASRDRVQGTQYF. The CDR3 DNA follows: TGTGCCAGCAGGGACAGGGTTCAAGGGACCCAGTACTTC.

This clonotype was seen repeatedly, ten times or more. The chain joins TRBV5-1 to TRBJ2-3; 9 bases line up with TRBD2. The CDR3 sequence is 16 residues long. Germline V CDR1 and CDR2: SGHRS, YFSETQ. The junction had 10 bases not matched to a gene; V was cut back by 4 bases and J by 4 bases. This CDR3 is CASSTSGTSNPDTQYF. CDR3 bases: TGCGCCAGCAGCACCTCCGGGACTAGCAACCCAGATACGCAGTATTTT.

V is TRBV10-3 and J is TRBJ1-1; 8 nucleotides align to TRBD1. Germline V gives CDR1 ENHRY, CDR2 SYGVKD. J lost 1 base, V lost 7 bases, and 2 bases had no gene match. CDR3 length: 13 residues. The CDR3 bases are TGTGCCATCAAAGGGACAGGGAACACTGAAGCTTTCTTT. This gives the protein CAIKGTGNTEAFF.

This clonotype was detected only a few times. The V and J genes are TRBV12-3 or TRBV12-4 and TRBJ2-7; D is possibly TRBD1 (5 bases). The V end was cut by 5 bases, the J end by 0 bases, with 14 bases between. This CDR3 is built from 15 residues. CDR3 in DNA: TGTGCCAGCAGTCTCCGAGCCCAGGGCTCCTACGAGCAGTACTTC. Encoded protein: CASSLRAQGSYEQYF.

This clonotype has only a few counts. The V gene is TRBV7-9, the J gene TRBJ2-3, with D perhaps given as TRBD1 or TRBD2 (5 bases each). Germline V CDR1 and CDR2: SEHNR, FQNEAQ (reference sequence). Trimming pared 4 bases from V and 1 base from J, leaving 12 bases between. The CDR3 length is 15 residues. This CDR3 reads CASSSPGTRTDTQYF. For the CDR3, the DNA is TGTGCCAGCAGCTCGCCGGGGACCCGCACAGATACGCAGTATTTT.

This clonotype occurred a few times. The chain joins TRBV7-8 to TRBJ2-1; 12 bases align to TRBD2. The CDR3 is 17 residues long. Trimming cost V 5 bases and J 6 bases; bases outside gene matches: 11. Germline CDR1 SGHVS, CDR2 FQNEAQ. In DNA form, the CDR3 reads TGTGCCAGCAGCCCGCCCTGGCCTAGCGGGAGGGCCAATGAGCAGTTCTTC. This encodes CASSPPWPSGRANEQFF. The whole variable domain, remainder taken from reference TRBV7-8 and TRBJ2-1, is GAGVSQSPRYKVAKRGQDVALRCDPISGHVSLFWYQQALGQGPEFLTYFQNEAQLDKSGLPSDRFFAERPEGSVSTLKIQRTQQEDSAVYLCASSPPWPSGRANEQFFGPGTRLTVL.

This clonotype was counted a few times. The chain carries TRBV10-3 and TRBJ2-5, with D perhaps assigned TRBD1 or TRBD2 (5 bases each). This CDR3 spans 14 amino acids. Trimming pared 2 bases from V and 7 bases from J, leaving 14 bases between. Germline CDR1 reads ENHRY; CDR2 reads SYGVKD. The CDR3 loop is CAISEALRGGTQYF. In DNA, the CDR3 is TGTGCCATCAGTGAGGCTTTGAGGGGCGGGACCCAGTACTTC.

The count of this clonotype is one. With a much larger clone just one base away, this may be a read error. The V call is TRBV12-3 or TRBV12-4, the J call TRBJ2-1; 8 bases agree with TRBD2. This CDR3 has 15 amino acids. The CDR3 nucleotides are TGTGCCGGCAGTCTCTCAGGGAGCGGGGGTCTTGAGCAGTTCTTC. Protein sequence: CAGSLSGSGGLEQFF.

The sample holds a few counts of this clonotype. This sequence joins TRBV20-1 and TRBJ1-2; weak D call: TRBD1 (5 bases). Per the germline V gene, CDR1 is DFQATT and CDR2 is SNEGSKA (reference sequence). The CDR3 contains 12 residues. This CDR3 reads CSTTRGDYGYTF. CDR3 coding DNA: TGCAGCACGACGAGGGGCGACTATGGCTACACCTTC.

At least ten counts were recorded for this clonotype. The chain uses TRBV29-1 and TRBJ2-2; 9 positions agree with TRBD1. Germline assignment: CDR1 SQVTM and CDR2 ANQGSEA. With 3 bases clipped from V and 4 bases from J, the junction kept 9 bases outside the gene matches. CDR3 length equals 16 residues. This CDR3 reads CSVEAGTGKSTGELFF. In DNA, the CDR3 is TGCAGCGTTGAGGCCGGGACAGGGAAGAGCACCGGGGAGCTGTTTTTT.

This clonotype was recorded at least ten times. J is TRBJ1-1 and V is TRBV12-3 or TRBV12-4, with TRBD1 identical over 10 bases. Trimming removed 6 bases from V and 3 bases from J; junction bases left unmatched: 10. The CDR3 length is 16 residues. The CDR3 sequence: CASRPGQGRWDTEAFF. In DNA form, the CDR3 reads TGTGCCAGCAGACCGGGACAGGGGAGGTGGGACACTGAAGCTTTCTTT.

This clonotype showed up many times. This CDR3 reads CSVSDRGPEQYF. CDR3 sequence (DNA): TGCAGCGTTTCGGACAGGGGGCCCGAGCAGTACTTC. The J gene is TRBJ2-7, the V gene TRBV29-1; 11 nucleotides agree with TRBD1. This CDR3 contains 12 residues. The germline V gene has CDR1 SQVTM and CDR2 ANQGSEA. The J segment lost 6 bases and the V segment lost 5 bases, leaving 3 bases of the junction unmatched.

J is TRBJ1-1 and V is TRBV12-3 or TRBV12-4; 9 positions agree with TRBD1. The CDR3 loop spans 14 amino acids. The J segment lost 7 bases and the V segment lost 4 bases, leaving 7 bases of the junction unmatched. CDR3 DNA sequence: TGTGCCAGCAGTTCCCAACAGGGGGCCAGTGAAGCTTTCTTT. Its translation is CASSSQQGASEAFF.

This clonotype has a count of ten or more. The chain joins TRBV5-1 to TRBJ2-7, with D maybe TRBD1 (6 bases). The CDR3 runs to 14 residues. Trimming pared 3 bases from V and 2 bases from J, leaving 12 bases between. Germline V gene data show CDR1 as SGHRS and CDR2 as YFSETQ. The CDR3, as DNA: TGCGCCAGCAGCTCCCCGGACAGACCCTACGAGCAGTACTTC. Its translation is CASSSPDRPYEQYF.

This sequence joins TRBV7-2 and TRBJ1-1; D call uncertain. CDR1 and CDR2 (germline): SGHTA, FQGNSA. CDR3 size: 17 residues. V lost 3 bases, J lost 0 bases, and 17 bases lay in between. CDR3 protein: CASSFLYQSKMNTEAFF. CDR3 coding DNA: TGTGCCAGCAGCTTTTTGTATCAGAGCAAAATGAACACTGAAGCTTTCTTT.

In this sample, this clonotype turned up many times. The V gene is TRBV20-1, the J gene TRBJ2-2; D gene uncertain. The length of the CDR3 is 15 residues. The V end was cut by 1 base, the J end by 5 bases, with 14 bases between. Germline V gene lookup returns CDR1 DFQATT and CDR2 SNEGSKA (reference sequence). The CDR3 bases are TGCAGTGCTAGAGGACCCGGAGTCGGTACCGGGGAGCTGTTTTTT. This translates into CSARGPGVGTGELFF.

This clonotype was counted at least ten times. The V and J genes are TRBV20-1 and TRBJ1-2; 8 nucleotides align to TRBD1. Germline V gives CDR1 DFQATT, CDR2 SNEGSKA (reference sequence). The V segment lost 3 bases and the J segment 8 bases; nucleotides outside the gene matches: 11. The CDR3 runs 14 residues. The CDR3 nucleotides read TGCAGTGCTAGGAGGGAGGACAGGGTTGCGGGCTACACCTTC. Protein sequence: CSARREDRVAGYTF.

The chain has TRBV20-1 and TRBJ1-3; D is unresolved. The V and J ends lost 7 bases and 8 bases respectively, with 15 bases between them. Germline V gene data show CDR1 as DFQATT and CDR2 as SNEGSKA (reference sequence). The CDR3 spans 12 residues. The CDR3 DNA reads TGCAGTGTTCATGACGGACCCGACACCATATATTTT. Translated, it gives CSVHDGPDTIYF.

V is TRBV6-5 and J is TRBJ2-7; D is uncertain. This CDR3 spans 15 amino acids. V shed 2 bases and J shed 3 bases, with 14 bases lying between them. Germline V gene sequence: CDR1 MNHEY, CDR2 SVGAGI. The DNA for the CDR3 is TGTGCCAGCAGTTACCGCGAGTTCCCCAACTACGAGCAGTACTTC. Encoded protein: CASSYREFPNYEQYF.

There are many counts of this clonotype. V gene TRBV28 combines with J gene TRBJ2-7; 9 bases line up with TRBD2. The germline gives CDR1 MDHEN, CDR2 SYDVKM. V dropped 3 bases and J dropped 5; count of bases not matched to a gene: 8. The CDR3 runs 15 residues. The CDR3 loop reads CASSLAGREGDEQYF. In DNA form, the CDR3 reads TGTGCCAGCAGTTTGGCAGGGCGGGAGGGGGACGAGCAGTACTTC.

Concerning this clonotype: The germline gene is not matched at one end of the junction; a read error may be the cause. The chain links TRBV6-2 or TRBV6-3 to TRBJ1-1, with 7 bases fitting TRBD1. This CDR3 is 16 amino acids long. The germline V gene encodes CDR1 MNHEY and CDR2 SVGEGT. This CDR3 is CASSYTMGRGPGEAIF. DNA of the CDR3: TGTGCCAGCAGTTACACAATGGGGAGGGGGCCTGGTGAAGCTATCTTT.

Only a few counts were recorded for this clonotype. CDR3 sequence: CASSQGTGTSYEQYF. DNA of the CDR3: TGCGCCAGCAGCCAGGGGACAGGGACCTCCTACGAGCAGTACTTC. The rearrangement joins TRBV5-1 to TRBJ2-7, with 9 nucleotides matching TRBD1. This CDR3 has 15 amino acids. The ends lost 4 bases at V and 0 bases at J; junction bases unmatched: 5. The V gene's germline CDR1 is SGHRS and CDR2 YFSETQ.

This clonotype has just a few counts. The V call is TRBV6-5, the J call TRBJ2-7; tentatively, D is TRBD1 (5 bases). The CDR3 has 16 amino acids. Trimming shortened V by 0 bases and J by 3 bases, and 15 bases separated the two germline ends. Germline CDR1 MNHEY, CDR2 SVGAGI. The CDR3 sequence is CASSYSIRAGFYEQYF. CDR3 DNA sequence: TGTGCCAGCAGTTACTCGATTCGGGCAGGGTTCTACGAGCAGTACTTC.